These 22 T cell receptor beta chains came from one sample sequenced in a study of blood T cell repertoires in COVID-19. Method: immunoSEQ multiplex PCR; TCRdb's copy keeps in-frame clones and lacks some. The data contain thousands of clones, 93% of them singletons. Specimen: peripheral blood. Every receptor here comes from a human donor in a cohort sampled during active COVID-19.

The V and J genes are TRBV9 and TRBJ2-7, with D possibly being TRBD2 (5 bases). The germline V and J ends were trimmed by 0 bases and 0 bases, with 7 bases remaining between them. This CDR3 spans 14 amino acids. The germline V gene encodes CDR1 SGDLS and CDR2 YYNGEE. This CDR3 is CASSVGGDSYEQYF. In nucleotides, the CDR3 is TGTGCCAGCAGCGTAGGGGGAGACTCCTACGAGCAGTACTTC.

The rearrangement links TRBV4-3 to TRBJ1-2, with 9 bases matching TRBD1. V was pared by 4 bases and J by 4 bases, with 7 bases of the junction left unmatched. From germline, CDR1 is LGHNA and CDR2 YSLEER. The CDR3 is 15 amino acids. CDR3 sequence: CASSLERQGVYGYTF. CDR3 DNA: TGCGCCAGCAGCCTAGAGAGACAGGGGGTCTATGGCTACACCTTC.

The CDR3 nucleotides are TGTGCCAGCAGCTTTACAGGGGCCACTGAAGCTTTCTTT. Translation gives CASSFTGATEAFF. The gene calls are TRBV3-1 (or the pseudogene TRBV3-2) and TRBJ1-1; 7 bases map to TRBD1. Losses at the gene ends were 5 bases for V and 4 bases for J; bases not matched to a gene: 4. This CDR3 is built from 13 residues. Germline V gene data show CDR1 as LGHDT and CDR2 as YNNKEL (reference sequence).

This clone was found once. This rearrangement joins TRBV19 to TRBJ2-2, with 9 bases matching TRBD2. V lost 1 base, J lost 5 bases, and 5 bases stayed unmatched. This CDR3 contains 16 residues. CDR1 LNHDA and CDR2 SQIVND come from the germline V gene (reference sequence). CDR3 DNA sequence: TGTGCCAGTAGTATAGGGGGCGGGAGGGCTACCGGGGAGCTGTTTTTT. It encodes CASSIGGGRATGELFF.

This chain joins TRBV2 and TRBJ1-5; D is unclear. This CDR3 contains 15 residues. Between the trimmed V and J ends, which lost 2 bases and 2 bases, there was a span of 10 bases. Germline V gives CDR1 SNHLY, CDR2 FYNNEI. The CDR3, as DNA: TGTGCCAGCAGTGAATGGACGGGAGGCAATCAGCCCCAGCATTTT. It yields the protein CASSEWTGGNQPQHF. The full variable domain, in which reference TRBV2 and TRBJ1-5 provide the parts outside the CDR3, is EPEVTQTPSHQVTQMGQEVILRCVPISNHLYFYWYRQILGQKVEFLVSFYNNEISEKSEIFDDQFSVERPDGSNFTLKIRSTKLEDSAMYFCASSEWTGGNQPQHFGDGTRLSIL.

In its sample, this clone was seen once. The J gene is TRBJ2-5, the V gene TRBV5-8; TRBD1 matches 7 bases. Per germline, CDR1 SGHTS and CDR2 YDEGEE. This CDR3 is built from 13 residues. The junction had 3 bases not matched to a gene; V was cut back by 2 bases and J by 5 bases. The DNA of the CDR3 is TGTGCCAGCAGCTTCCGCAGGGGGGAGACCCAGTACTTC. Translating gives CASSFRRGETQYF.

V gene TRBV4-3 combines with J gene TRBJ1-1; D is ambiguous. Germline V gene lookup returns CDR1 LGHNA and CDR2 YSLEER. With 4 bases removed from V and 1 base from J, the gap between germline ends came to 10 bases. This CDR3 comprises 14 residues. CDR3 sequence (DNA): TGCGCCAGCAGCCTCCACCCCGGGAACACTGAAGCTTTCTTT. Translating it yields CASSLHPGNTEAFF.

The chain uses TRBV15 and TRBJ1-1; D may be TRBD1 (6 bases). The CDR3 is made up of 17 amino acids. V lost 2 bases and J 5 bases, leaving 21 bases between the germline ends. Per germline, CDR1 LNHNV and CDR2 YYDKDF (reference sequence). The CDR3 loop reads CATSRFTGWADWTEAFF. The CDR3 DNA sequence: TGTGCCACCAGCAGATTCACAGGGTGGGCCGACTGGACTGAAGCTTTCTTT.

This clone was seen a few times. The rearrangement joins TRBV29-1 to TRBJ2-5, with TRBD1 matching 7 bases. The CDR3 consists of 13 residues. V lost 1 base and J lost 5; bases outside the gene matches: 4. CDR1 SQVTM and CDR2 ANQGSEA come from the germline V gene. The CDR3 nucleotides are TGCAGCGTTGAAGTGACAGGGCCGGAGACCCAGTACTTC. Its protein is CSVEVTGPETQYF.

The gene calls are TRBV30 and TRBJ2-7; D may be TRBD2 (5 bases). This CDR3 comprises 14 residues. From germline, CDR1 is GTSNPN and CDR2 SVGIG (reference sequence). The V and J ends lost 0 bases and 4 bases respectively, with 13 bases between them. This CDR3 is CAWSVESGDYEQYF. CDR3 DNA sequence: TGTGCCTGGAGTGTTGAGTCCGGGGATTACGAGCAGTACTTC.

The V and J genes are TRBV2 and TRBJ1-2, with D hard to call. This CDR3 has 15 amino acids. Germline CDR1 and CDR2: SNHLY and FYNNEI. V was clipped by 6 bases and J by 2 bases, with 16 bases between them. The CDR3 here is CASRLDDTLNYGYTF. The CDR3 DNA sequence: TGTGCCAGCAGACTAGATGACACTCTCAACTATGGCTACACCTTC.

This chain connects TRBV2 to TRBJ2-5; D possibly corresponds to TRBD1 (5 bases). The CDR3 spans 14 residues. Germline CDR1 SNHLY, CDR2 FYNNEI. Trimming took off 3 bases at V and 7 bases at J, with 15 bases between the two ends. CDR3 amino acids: CASSELVGVGTQYF. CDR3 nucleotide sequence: TGTGCCAGCAGTGAGCTGGTAGGGGTCGGGACCCAGTACTTC.

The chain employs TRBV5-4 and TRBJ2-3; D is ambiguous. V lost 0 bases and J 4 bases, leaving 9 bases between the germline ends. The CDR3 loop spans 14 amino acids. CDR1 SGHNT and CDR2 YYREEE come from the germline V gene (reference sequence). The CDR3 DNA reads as TGTGCCAGCAGCTTGGGCGTACAGCCAGATACGCAGTATTTT. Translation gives CASSLGVQPDTQYF.

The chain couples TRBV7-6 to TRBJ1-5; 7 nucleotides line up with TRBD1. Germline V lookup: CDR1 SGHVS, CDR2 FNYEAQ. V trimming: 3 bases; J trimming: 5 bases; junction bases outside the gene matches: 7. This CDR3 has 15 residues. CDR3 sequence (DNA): TGTGCCAGCAGCTTGGAGACAGGGTTCCATCAGCCCCAGCATTTT. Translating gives CASSLETGFHQPQHF.

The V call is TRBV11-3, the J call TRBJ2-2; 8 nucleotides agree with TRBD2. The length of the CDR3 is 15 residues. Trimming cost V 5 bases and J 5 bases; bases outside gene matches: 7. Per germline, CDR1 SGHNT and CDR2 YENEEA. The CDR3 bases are TGTGCCAGCAGCCAAAGCGGGGGAGGGACCGGGGAGCTGTTTTTT. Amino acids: CASSQSGGGTGELFF. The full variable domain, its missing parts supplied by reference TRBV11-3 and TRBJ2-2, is EAGVVQSPRYKIIEKKQPVAFWCNPISGHNTLYWYLQNLGQGPELLIRYENEEAVDDSQLPKDRFSAERLKGVDSTLKIQPAELGDSAVYLCASSQSGGGTGELFFGEGSRLTVL.

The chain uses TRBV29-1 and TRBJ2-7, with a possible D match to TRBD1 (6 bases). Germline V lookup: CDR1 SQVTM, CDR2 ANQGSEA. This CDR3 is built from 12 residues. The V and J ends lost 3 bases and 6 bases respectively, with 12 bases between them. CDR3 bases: TGCAGCGTTGAGGTCAGGGGTCCCGAGCAGTACTTC. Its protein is CSVEVRGPEQYF.

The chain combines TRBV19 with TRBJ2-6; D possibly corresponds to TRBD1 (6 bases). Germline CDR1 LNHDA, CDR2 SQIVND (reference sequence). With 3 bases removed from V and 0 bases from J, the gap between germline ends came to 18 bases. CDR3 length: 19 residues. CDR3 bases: TGTGCCAGTAGTATTCTGGGTCAGGGGTCCTTCTCTGGGGCCAACGTCCTGACTTTC. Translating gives CASSILGQGSFSGANVLTF.

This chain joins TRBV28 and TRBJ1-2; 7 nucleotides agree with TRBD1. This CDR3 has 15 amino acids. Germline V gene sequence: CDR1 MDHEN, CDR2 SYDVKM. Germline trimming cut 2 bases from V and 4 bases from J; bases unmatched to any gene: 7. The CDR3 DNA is TGTGCCAGCAGTTTACACCAGGGGGGCGCCTATGGCTACACCTTC. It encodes CASSLHQGGAYGYTF.

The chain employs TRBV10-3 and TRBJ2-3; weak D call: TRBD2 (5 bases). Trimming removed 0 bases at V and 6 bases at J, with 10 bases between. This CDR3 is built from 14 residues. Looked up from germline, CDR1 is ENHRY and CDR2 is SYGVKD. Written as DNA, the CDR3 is TGTGCCATCAGTGAGTCGAATGTAGCGGATACGCAGTATTTT. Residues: CAISESNVADTQYF.

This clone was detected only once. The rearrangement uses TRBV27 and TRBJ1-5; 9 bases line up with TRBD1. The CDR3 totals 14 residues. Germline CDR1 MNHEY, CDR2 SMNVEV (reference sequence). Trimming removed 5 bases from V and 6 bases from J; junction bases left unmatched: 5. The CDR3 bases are TGTGCCAGCAGTCGCACAGGGGGCCCTCAGCCCCAGCATTTT. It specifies CASSRTGGPQPQHF.

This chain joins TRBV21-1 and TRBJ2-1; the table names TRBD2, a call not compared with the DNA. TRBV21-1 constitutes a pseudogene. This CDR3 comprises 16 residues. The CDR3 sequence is CASSLSLAGGHNEQFF. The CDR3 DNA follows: TGTGCCAGCAGCCTGTCACTAGCGGGAGGACATAATGAGCAGTTCTTC.

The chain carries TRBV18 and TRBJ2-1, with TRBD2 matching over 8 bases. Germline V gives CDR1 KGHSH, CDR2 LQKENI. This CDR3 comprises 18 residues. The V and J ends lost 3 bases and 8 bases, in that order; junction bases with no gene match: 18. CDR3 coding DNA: TGTGCCAGCTCACCTTCGCAAACGGGGGGACTAGGGTACGATGAGCAGTTCTTC. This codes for CASSPSQTGGLGYDEQFF.